Each of the 16 T cell receptor beta chains below was sequenced from the same sample in a study of Tregs in tolerant kidney transplant recipients. Profiled with immunoSEQ multiplex PCR; TCRdb holds only in-frame clones, not every one. The sample has approximately 100,000 clones, more than 85% seen once. The sample in question was CD4+ T cells from blood, obtained before the transplant. The receptors stem from a human donor who received a combined kidney and bone marrow transplant.

The chain recombines TRBV6-4 with TRBJ2-2; possible D gene TRBD1, 5 bases. The germline CDR1 and CDR2 sequences are MRHNA and SNTAGT. V was clipped by 6 bases and J by 5 bases, with 13 bases between them. The CDR3 loop spans 14 amino acids. The CDR3 DNA reads as TGTGCCAGCAGGATTGATCAGGGAACCGGGGAGCTGTTTTTT. Its protein is CASRIDQGTGELFF.

The chain has TRBV9 and TRBJ2-6; D unclear. Germline V CDR1 and CDR2: SGDLS, YYNGEE. V lost 3 bases and J 0 bases, leaving 7 bases between the germline ends. The CDR3 spans 15 residues. This chain's CDR3 is CASSAYGSGANVLTF. CDR3 DNA: TGTGCCAGCAGCGCATACGGCTCTGGGGCCAACGTCCTGACTTTC.

The chain employs TRBV25-1 and TRBJ1-2; D is perhaps TRBD1 (5 bases). Germline V gene sequence: CDR1 MGHDK, CDR2 SYGVNS. The germline V and J ends were trimmed by 2 bases and 9 bases, with 13 bases remaining between them. The CDR3 is made up of 13 amino acids. The CDR3 is CASSERMGGSYTF. The CDR3 nucleotides are TGTGCCAGCAGTGAACGAATGGGGGGGAGCTACACCTTC.

The genes are TRBV7-2 and TRBJ2-7; perhaps TRBD1 as D (6 bases). The CDR3 extends over 13 amino acids. Trimming stripped 5 bases from V and 2 bases from J, with 10 bases between. Germline loops: CDR1 SGHTA, CDR2 FQGNSA. CDR3 nucleotides: TGTGCCAGCAGCATAGACAGGACCTACGAGCAGTACTTC. This codes for CASSIDRTYEQYF.

This rearrangement joins TRBV5-1 to TRBJ1-1, with D unresolved. The V end lost 6 bases, the J end lost 1 base, and 10 bases lay between the germline ends. Germline lookup yields CDR1 SGHRS and CDR2 YFSETQ. This CDR3 is built from 13 residues. CDR3 DNA sequence: TGCGCCAGCACAATCTTCGGGAACACTGAAGCTTTCTTT. Protein product: CASTIFGNTEAFF.

The chain has TRBV18 and TRBJ1-5; 10 bases fit TRBD1. Germline V gene sequence: CDR1 KGHSH, CDR2 LQKENI. CDR3 length: 15 residues. After removal of 2 bases from V and 2 bases from J, the junction contained 0 bases not matched to a gene. The CDR3 nucleotides are TGTGCCAGCTCACCAGGGACAGGGGGCAATCAGCCCCAGCATTTT. Translation: CASSPGTGGNQPQHF.

The chain couples TRBV9 to TRBJ2-1, with TRBD2 matching 11 bases. The V gene end was trimmed by 1 base and the J gene end by 5 bases; junction bases not matched to a gene: 5. This CDR3 is built from 16 residues. CDR1 SGDLS and CDR2 YYNGEE come from the germline V gene. CDR3 in amino acids: CASSVLGLAEHNEQFF. The CDR3 DNA sequence: TGTGCCAGCAGCGTATTGGGACTAGCGGAACACAATGAGCAGTTCTTC.

The CDR3 region is CASNHPATQQFF. The CDR3 DNA is TGTGCCAGCAATCACCCAGCGACTCAGCAGTTCTTC. The chain combines TRBV2 with TRBJ2-1; D uncertain. The CDR3 length is 12 residues. V lost 7 bases and J lost 11, with 15 bases in between. The germline V gene encodes CDR1 SNHLY and CDR2 FYNNEI.

The V gene is TRBV5-8, the J gene TRBJ2-7; no firm D call. Germline V lookup: CDR1 SGHTS, CDR2 YDEGEE. This CDR3 has 14 residues. Trimming pared 1 base from V and 0 bases from J, leaving 8 bases between. CDR3 sequence reads: CASSLIQPSYEQYF. For the CDR3, the DNA is TGTGCCAGCAGCTTGATACAACCCTCCTACGAGCAGTACTTC.

This chain joins TRBV6-6 and TRBJ2-1; 10 bases agree with TRBD2. Germline V gene lookup returns CDR1 MNHNY and CDR2 SVGAGI (reference sequence). With 5 bases clipped from V and 6 bases from J, the junction kept 10 bases outside the gene matches. The CDR3 is made up of 16 amino acids. The chain's CDR3 is CASSRPGLASPNEQFF. In nucleotides, the CDR3 is TGTGCCAGCAGTCGACCGGGACTAGCGTCCCCCAATGAGCAGTTCTTC.

This sequence joins TRBV27 and TRBJ2-5; tentative D call: TRBD2 (5 bases). Trimming removed 5 bases from V and 6 bases from J, with 16 bases in between. Germline loops: CDR1 MNHEY, CDR2 SMNVEV (reference sequence). This CDR3 has 14 residues. The CDR3 loop is CASSGGTYLQTQYF. CDR3 DNA: TGTGCCAGCAGTGGAGGAACTTACCTGCAGACCCAGTACTTC.

The V gene is TRBV30, the J gene TRBJ1-6; D is unresolved. Germline CDR1 GTSNPN, CDR2 SVGIG (reference sequence). CDR3 length: 13 residues. V was trimmed by 4 bases and J by 5 bases, leaving 9 bases between them. The CDR3 sequence is CAWNRGNNSPLHF. The DNA for the CDR3 is TGTGCCTGGAATCGAGGGAATAATTCACCCCTCCACTTT.

The gene calls are TRBV7-9 and TRBJ2-7, with D perhaps TRBD2 (5 bases). Trimming removed 1 base at V and 6 bases at J, with 13 bases between. The CDR3 has 14 amino acids. The germline V gene has CDR1 SEHNR and CDR2 FQNEAQ (reference sequence). Here the CDR3 DNA reads TGTGCCAGCAGCTTAGTGGGTGGACTGGGCGAGCAGTACTTC. The encoded protein is CASSLVGGLGEQYF.

The chain couples TRBV7-2 to TRBJ2-1; D ambiguous. CDR3 size: 12 residues. Germline V gene sequence: CDR1 SGHTA, CDR2 FQGNSA. V lost 5 bases, J lost 8 bases, and 10 bases lay in between. CDR3 sequence: CASSRVGDEQFF. Written as DNA, the CDR3 is TGTGCCAGCAGCCGGGTAGGCGATGAGCAGTTCTTC. The full variable domain, with the rest looked up from reference TRBV7-2 and TRBJ2-1, is GAGVSQSPSNKVTEKGKDVELRCDPISGHTALYWYRQSLGQGLEFLIYFQGNSAPDKSGLPSDRFSAERTGGSVSTLTIQRTQQEDSAVYLCASSRVGDEQFFGPGTRLTVL.

V and J are TRBV19 and TRBJ2-1; 13 bases agree with TRBD2. The germline gives CDR1 LNHDA, CDR2 SQIVND (reference sequence). The V and J ends lost 6 bases and 7 bases, in that order; junction bases with no gene match: 9. The CDR3 sequence is 16 residues long. CDR3 region: CASRDSWTSGSNEQFF. DNA for the CDR3: TGTGCCAGTAGAGATAGTTGGACTAGCGGGAGTAATGAGCAGTTCTTC.

This chain connects TRBV25-1 to TRBJ2-1, with 8 bases that match TRBD1. The length of the CDR3 is 15 residues. The V gene end was trimmed by 2 bases and the J gene end by 5 bases; junction bases not matched to a gene: 5. CDR1 MGHDK and CDR2 SYGVNS come from the germline V gene. CDR3 loop: CASSERQGSDNEQFF. CDR3 nucleotide sequence: TGTGCCAGCAGTGAACGACAGGGGTCGGACAATGAGCAGTTCTTC.